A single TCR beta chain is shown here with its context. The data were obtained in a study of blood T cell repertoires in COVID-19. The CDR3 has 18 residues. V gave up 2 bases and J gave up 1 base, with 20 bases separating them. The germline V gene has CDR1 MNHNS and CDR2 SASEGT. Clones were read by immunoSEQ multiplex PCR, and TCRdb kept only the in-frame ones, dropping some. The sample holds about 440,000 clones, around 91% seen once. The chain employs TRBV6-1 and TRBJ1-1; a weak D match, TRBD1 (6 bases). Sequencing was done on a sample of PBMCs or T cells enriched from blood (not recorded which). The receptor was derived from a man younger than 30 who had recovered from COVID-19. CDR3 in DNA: TGTGCCAGCAGTGAAAACAGTATGAGCGGACAGAAGAACACTGAAGCTTTCTTT. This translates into CASSENSMSGQKNTEAFF.